This TCR beta chain originates from a study of shared clonotypes between healthy human individuals. Study-wide context: Donors, aged 18 to 49, were two women and three men. General observations from the study: Of the naive CD4 clonotypes, approximately 5% were shared across several donors.

Germline assignment: CDR1 MDHEN and CDR2 SYDVKM. The V end lost 6 bases, the J end lost 1 base, and 3 bases lay between the germline ends. CDR3 size: 11 residues. Source study methods: With immunoSEQ giving junction-only sequences and no quality scores, filtering differed. Using immunoSEQ multiplex PCR, the repertoire was profiled, and TCRdb retains in-frame clones only, with some absent. V and J calls and clone size follow that table, whereas D and trimming were derived from the DNA. The table includes a few million clones, approximately 96% detected once. Comment on this clone: As yet, its antigen is unknown. Other DNA sequences in this sample translate to the same CDR3.

The source of this sequence is a man younger than 35 in good health. V is TRBV28 and J is TRBJ1-2; unclear D gene. The source material was naive CD4+ T cells sorted from blood. As to subset: CD45RA+ positively selected. CDR3 loop: CASSFNYGYTF. In DNA form, the CDR3 reads TGTGCCAGCAGCTTTAACTATGGCTACACCTTC.